The source of this T cell receptor beta chain is a study of T cells in Graves' hyperthyroidism and ophthalmopathy. Turning to the study itself: Blood was drawn when the patient was first diagnosed and still untreated. Study conclusions and caveats: Ophthalmopathy cases were set apart from stable hyperthyroidism by a 13 V-J model.

At least ten counts were recorded for this clonotype. Its antigen is unidentified. TCR beta CDR3 sequences were amplified from RNA transcripts. Using the HTBI primer set, a first-round RT-PCR was run on the TCR CDR3. TCRdb re-called the multiplex PCR reads through MiXCR, storing one row per CDR3 protein. The sample lists 300,000 to 450,000 distinct CDR3 sequences, 13% occurring once. Per the germline V gene, CDR1 is SQVTM and CDR2 is ANQGSEA. Between the trimmed V and J ends, which lost 6 bases and 2 bases, there was a span of 13 bases. The CDR3 consists of 13 residues. The sequence derives from a woman under 30 with Graves' hyperthyroidism. The sequenced sample consisted of blood. V and J are TRBV29-1 and TRBJ1-1, with a possible D match to TRBD1 (5 bases). The CDR3 loop is CSVGRTSNTEAFF. The CDR3 DNA sequence: TGCAGCGTGGGTAGGACATCCAACACTGAAGCTTTCTTT.